These 8 T cell receptor beta chains were sequenced from one sample in a study of blood T cell repertoires in COVID-19. TCRdb's copy holds only in-frame clones and misses some; the assay was immunoSEQ multiplex PCR. The data hold approximately 150,000 clones, with about 92% observed a single time. The sequenced material came from peripheral blood. These receptors originate from a human donor in a cohort sampled during active COVID-19.

The J gene is TRBJ1-3, the V gene TRBV7-9, with 8 positions matching TRBD1. Trimming took 5 bases from V and 2 from J; bases not matched to a gene: 11. CDR1 and CDR2 (germline): SEHNR, FQNEAQ (reference sequence). The CDR3 has 17 residues. In nucleotides, the CDR3 is TGTGCCAGCAGCAAAGCCATGCCGGACAGGGCTGGAAACACCATATATTTT. It is translated as CASSKAMPDRAGNTIYF.

The J gene is TRBJ1-5, the V gene TRBV10-3; D may be TRBD1 (6 bases). The CDR3 length is 13 residues. Germline CDR1 is ENHRY and CDR2 is SYGVKD. Trimming removed 6 bases at V and 7 bases at J, with 13 bases between. As DNA, the CDR3 is TGTGCCATCAGCAATCACAGGGCCCAGCCCCAGCATTTT. Protein: CAISNHRAQPQHF.

The gene calls are TRBV4-2 and TRBJ1-5; D unclear. V was trimmed by 0 bases and J by 0 bases, leaving 3 bases between them. The CDR3 sequence is 14 residues long. Germline V gene lookup returns CDR1 LGHNA and CDR2 YNFKEQ. The CDR3 region is CASSQDRSNQPQHF. Here the CDR3 DNA reads TGTGCCAGCAGCCAAGACCGTAGCAATCAGCCCCAGCATTTT.

V gene TRBV11-2 combines with J gene TRBJ2-3; TRBD1 is a possible D gene (5 bases). This CDR3 has 16 amino acids. CDR1 is SGHAT, CDR2 FQNNGV, per germline. Trimming took 5 bases from V and 2 from J, leaving 17 bases between them. This CDR3 is CASSRKGVLSTDTQYF. The DNA for the CDR3 is TGTGCCAGCAGCCGGAAAGGGGTATTGTCCACAGATACGCAGTATTTT.

Only a few counts were recorded for this clone. Mismatch with germline at one junction end may stem from a read error. This chain joins TRBV12-3 or TRBV12-4 and TRBJ1-1; TRBD1 aligns across 7 bases. This CDR3 has 10 residues. CDR3 nucleotides: TGTGCCAGCAGTCTCCGAGGGACAGAGTTT. Its protein is CASSLRGTEF.

The chain has TRBV18 and TRBJ1-1; D is undetermined. The length of the CDR3 is 13 residues. V dropped 3 bases and J dropped 1 base, with 6 bases sitting between them. Germline CDR1 KGHSH, CDR2 LQKENI. The CDR3 DNA follows: TGTGCCAGCTCACCCATCGGGAACACTGAAGCTTTCTTT. This sequence encodes CASSPIGNTEAFF.

This chain joins TRBV30 and TRBJ1-2, with TRBD1 identical over 9 bases. Per germline, CDR1 GTSNPN and CDR2 SVGIG (reference sequence). The CDR3 covers 13 residues. The junction had 4 bases not matched to a gene; V was cut back by 0 bases and J by 8 bases. The CDR3: CAWSVGTGLGYTF. The DNA of the CDR3 is TGTGCCTGGAGTGTCGGGACAGGGCTAGGCTACACCTTC.

V and J are TRBV24-1 and TRBJ1-1, with no clear D. Germline V CDR1 and CDR2: KGHDR, SFDVKD. The CDR3 loop spans 13 amino acids. V was shortened by 9 bases and J by 1 base, with 11 bases between the two germline ends. CDR3 in DNA: TGTGCCACCTCGGAGGGAGCGAACACTGAAGCTTTCTTT. It translates to CATSEGANTEAFF.